These T cell receptor beta chains were read from a single sample in a study of blood T cell repertoires in COVID-19. The table came from immunoSEQ multiplex PCR; TCRdb's copy has only in-frame clones and leaves some out. This table has fewer than 400,000 clones, about nine tenths appearing once. The sample consisted of peripheral blood. These receptors were obtained from a woman under 40 with COVID-19, enrolled during active disease. The CDR3 runs from the conserved cysteine through the conserved F or W. The D gene is left open where the match is weak. Expanded clones are given a class, and other clones once, few, many or no size at all.

CDR3	DNA	V	J	size	D
CASSLGTSGGRTYNEQFF	TGCGCCAGCAGCCTTGGGACTAGCGGGGGGCGGACCTACAATGAGCAGTTCTTC	TRBV10-1	TRBJ2-1	.	TRBD2
CASSRATEMNTEAFF	TGTGCCAGTAGTAGAGCCACAGAAATGAACACTGAAGCTTTCTTT	TRBV19	TRBJ1-1	.	.
CASSQHTNTEAFF	TGTGCCAGCAGTCAACATACGAACACTGAAGCTTTCTTT	TRBV6-2/TRBV6-3	TRBJ1-1	.	.
CASSWGGWWGNTIYF	TGTGCCAGCAGCTGGGGGGGTTGGTGGGGAAACACCATATATTTT	TRBV7-6	TRBJ1-3	.	.
CASSIVGGVNNEQFF	TGTGCCAGCAGCATCGTCGGCGGGGTCAACAATGAGCAGTTCTTC	TRBV5-4	TRBJ2-1	.	.
CASSHGQANEKLFF	TGCGCCAGCAGCCATGGACAGGCAAATGAAAAACTGTTTTTT	TRBV4-1	TRBJ1-4	.	TRBD1
CASSPGQRANYGYTF	TGCGCCAGCAGCCCCGGACAGAGAGCTAACTATGGCTACACCTTC	TRBV4-3	TRBJ1-2	.	.
CASSLLGSFHEQYF	TGTGCCAGCAGCTTATTGGGCTCCTTCCACGAGCAGTACTTC	TRBV5-5	TRBJ2-7	.	.
CASSISTGDSSYEQYF	TGTGCCAGTAGTATCTCGACAGGGGACAGCTCCTACGAGCAGTACTTC	TRBV19	TRBJ2-7	once	TRBD1
CASSPLSQGSGNTIYF	TGTGCCAGTAGCCCCCTCTCCCAGGGCTCTGGAAACACCATATATTTT	TRBV19	TRBJ1-3	.	.
CASSPNRGPSPLHF	TGTGCCAGCAGTCCCAACAGGGGCCCTTCACCCCTCCACTTT	TRBV6-5	TRBJ1-6	.	TRBD1
CASSQEGQGYGYTF	TGCGCCAGCAGCCAAGAGGGCCAGGGTTATGGCTACACCTTC	TRBV4-1	TRBJ1-2	.	.
CAGSRDRVFGELFF	TGTGCCGGCTCCCGGGACAGGGTATTCGGGGAGCTGTTTTTT	TRBV7-3	TRBJ2-2	few	TRBD1